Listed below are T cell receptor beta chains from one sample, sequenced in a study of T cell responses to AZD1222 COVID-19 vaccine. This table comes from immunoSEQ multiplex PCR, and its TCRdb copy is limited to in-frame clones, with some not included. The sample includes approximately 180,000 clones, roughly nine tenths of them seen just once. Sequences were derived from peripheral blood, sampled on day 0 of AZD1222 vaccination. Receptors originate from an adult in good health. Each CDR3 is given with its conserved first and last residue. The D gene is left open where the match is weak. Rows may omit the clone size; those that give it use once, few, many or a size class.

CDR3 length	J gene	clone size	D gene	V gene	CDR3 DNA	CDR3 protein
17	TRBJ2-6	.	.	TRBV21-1	TGTGCCAGTAGCCCGTGGCCACACCACTCTGGGGCCAACGTCCTGACTTTC	CASSPWPHHSGANVLTF
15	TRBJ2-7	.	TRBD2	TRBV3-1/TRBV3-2	TGTGCCAGCAGCCTTGGGACTAGCGGACCCTACGAGCAGTACTTC	CASSLGTSGPYEQYF
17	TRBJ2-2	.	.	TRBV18	TGTGCCAGCTCCCCCGGTTTTGGGGCTGCGAACACCGGGGAGCTGTTTTTT	CASSPGFGAANTGELFF
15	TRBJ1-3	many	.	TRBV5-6	TGTGCCAGCAGCTCCGGACGGCGCTCTGGAAACACCATATATTTT	CASSSGRRSGNTIYF
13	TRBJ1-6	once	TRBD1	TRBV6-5	TGTGCCAGCACGACAGGGAGGGGTTCACCCCTCCACTTT	CASTTGRGSPLHF
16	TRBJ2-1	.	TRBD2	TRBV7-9	TGTGCCAGCAGCTCAGTGGGGGGGACTAGCGGCAATGAGCAGTTCTTC	CASSSVGGTSGNEQFF
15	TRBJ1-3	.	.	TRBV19	TGTGCCAGTAGCCTCGACCGCTACTCTGGAAACACCATATATTTT	CASSLDRYSGNTIYF
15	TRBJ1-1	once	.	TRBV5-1	TGCGCCAGCAGCCAAACAGTAGGTTCGATGACTGAAGCTTTCTTT	CASSQTVGSMTEAFF
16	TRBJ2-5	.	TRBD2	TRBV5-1	TGCGCCAGCAGCTTGGAAGTGGGAGGGCCGGGGGAGACCCAGTACTTC	CASSLEVGGPGETQYF
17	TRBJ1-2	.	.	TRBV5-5	TGTGCCAGCAGCTTGGTTTTTCGGGCTTCGGATAACTATGGCTACACCTTC	CASSLVFRASDNYGYTF
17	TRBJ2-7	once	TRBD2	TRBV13	TGTGCCAGCAGCATGACGGGGGGTAGCGGGAGGGCCCGGGAGCAGTACTTC	CASSMTGGSGRAREQYF
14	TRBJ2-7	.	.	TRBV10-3	TGTGCCATCAGTGGGCCCGGTGGAGGGGGCGAGCAGTACTTC	CAISGPGGGGEQYF
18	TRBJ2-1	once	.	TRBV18	TGTGCCAGCTCACCGGCAATAGCGGTACCGAGCTCCTACAATGAGCAGTTCTTC	CASSPAIAVPSSYNEQFF
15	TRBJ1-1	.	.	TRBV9	TGTGCCAGCAGCGTATCCGGGACGGCGAACACTGAAGCTTTCTTT	CASSVSGTANTEAFF
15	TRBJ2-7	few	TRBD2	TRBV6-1	TGTGCCAGCAGTGAAGGGGCTAGCGGATCCTACGAGCAGTACTTC	CASSEGASGSYEQYF
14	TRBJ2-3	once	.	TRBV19	TGTGCCAGTAGTATATCGGGGGGCACAGATACGCAGTATTTT	CASSISGGTDTQYF
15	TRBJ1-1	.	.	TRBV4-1	TGCGCCAGCAGCCAAGCGCCGGGGATGCGGACTGAAGCTTTCTTT	CASSQAPGMRTEAFF
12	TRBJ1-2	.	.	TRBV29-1	TGCAGCGTCTCGACAGATAACTATGGCTACACCTTC	CSVSTDNYGYTF
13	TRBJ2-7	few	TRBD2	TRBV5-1	TGCGCCAGCAACAGAGCGGGAACTTACGAGCAGTACTTC	CASNRAGTYEQYF
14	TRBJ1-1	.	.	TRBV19	TGTGCCAGTAGTATCGGGGTACTGAACACTGAAGCTTTCTTT	CASSIGVLNTEAFF
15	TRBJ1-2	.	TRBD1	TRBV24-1	TGTGCCACCAGTGACCCCGGACAGGGAGACTATGGCTACACCTTC	CATSDPGQGDYGYTF
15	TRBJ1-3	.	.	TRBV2	TGTGCCAGCACCGGGTGGTGGGGGGCTGGAAACACCATATATTTT	CASTGWWGAGNTIYF
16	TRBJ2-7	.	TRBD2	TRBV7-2	TGTGCCAGCAGCTTAGGACATAGCGGGAGGGCCTACGAGCAGTACTTC	CASSLGHSGRAYEQYF
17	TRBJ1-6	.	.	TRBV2	TGTGCCAGCATCGGGGTCCCCCGGGGAAGGATTGATTCACCCCTCCACTTT	CASIGVPRGRIDSPLHF
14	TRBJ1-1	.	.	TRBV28	TGTGCCAGCAGTTTACTCCTCTTCAACACTGAAGCTTTCTTT	CASSLLLFNTEAFF
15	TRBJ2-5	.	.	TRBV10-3	TGTGCCATCAGCCCTGCCGACAGGTACCAAGAGACCCAGTACTTC	CAISPADRYQETQYF
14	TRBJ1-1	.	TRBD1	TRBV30	TGTGCCTGGAGTGTACAAGGGGGCGCCACTGAAGCTTTCTTT	CAWSVQGGATEAFF
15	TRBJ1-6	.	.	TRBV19	TGTGCCACAACTTCTTTCCCAGGGAGTAATTCACCCCTCCACTTT	CATTSFPGSNSPLHF
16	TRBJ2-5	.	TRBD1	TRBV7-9	TGTGCCAGCAGCTTAGTCGGGACAGGGGGCATGGAGACCCAGTACTTC	CASSLVGTGGMETQYF
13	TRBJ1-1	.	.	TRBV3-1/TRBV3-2	TGTGCCAGCAGCCCACAGGGAGACACTGAAGCTTTCTTT	CASSPQGDTEAFF
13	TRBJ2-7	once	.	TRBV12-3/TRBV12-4	TGTGCCAGCAGTTTGCCCCAGGAAGGCGAGCAGTACTTC	CASSLPQEGEQYF
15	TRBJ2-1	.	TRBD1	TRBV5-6	TGTGCCAGCAGCTTGGCCAGGGGGCCATACAATGAGCAGTTCTTC	CASSLARGPYNEQFF
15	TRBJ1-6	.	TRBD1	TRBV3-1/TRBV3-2	TGTGCCAGCAGCCAAGAAGGGACAGATGGGTCACCCCTCCACTTT	CASSQEGTDGSPLHF
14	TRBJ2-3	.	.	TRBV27	TGTGCCAGCAGACCACCAGGGCGCACAGATACGCAGTATTTT	CASRPPGRTDTQYF
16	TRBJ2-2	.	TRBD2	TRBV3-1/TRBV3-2	TGTGCCAGCAGCCGCGGACTAGCGGGAGGGAACGGGGAGCTGTTTTTT	CASSRGLAGGNGELFF
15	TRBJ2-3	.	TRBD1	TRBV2	TGTGCCAGCAGTGACGGGACAGGGAACACAGATACGCAGTATTTT	CASSDGTGNTDTQYF
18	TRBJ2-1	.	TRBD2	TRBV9	TGTGCCAGCAGCGTAGGTGAAGGGACTAGTCATCGGTACAATGAGCAGTTCTTC	CASSVGEGTSHRYNEQFF
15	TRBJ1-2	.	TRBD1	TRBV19	TGTGCCAGTAGTATGGGACAGGGCTATGGCTATGGCTACACCTTC	CASSMGQGYGYGYTF
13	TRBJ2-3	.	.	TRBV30	TGTGCCTGGAGTAAGAAAGGCACAGATACGCAGTATTTT	CAWSKKGTDTQYF
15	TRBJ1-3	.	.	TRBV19	TGTGCCAGTAGGCAGGGACTATCCTCTGGAAACACCATATATTTT	CASRQGLSSGNTIYF
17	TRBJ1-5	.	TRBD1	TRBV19	TGTGCCAGTAGTATATATAACCCCGGGACAGGCTATCAGCCCCAGCATTTT	CASSIYNPGTGYQPQHF
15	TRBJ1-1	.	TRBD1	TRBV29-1	TGCAGCGGCGAACGGGGACAGGGGGGAAGCACTGAAGCTTTCTTT	CSGERGQGGSTEAFF
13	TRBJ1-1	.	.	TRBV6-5	TGTGCCAGCAGCGGACAGCAGAACACTGAAGCTTTCTTT	CASSGQQNTEAFF
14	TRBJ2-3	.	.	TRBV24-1	TGTGCCATTAAGGGGGGGGAGCTCACAGATACGCAGTATTTT	CAIKGGELTDTQYF
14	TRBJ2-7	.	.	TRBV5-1	TGCGCCAGCAGCTTTAGCGGAACCACCTACGAGCAGTACTTC	CASSFSGTTYEQYF
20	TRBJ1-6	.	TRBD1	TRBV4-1	TGCGCCAGCAGCCCCCACCTTCGGACAGGGTCTAGCTCCTATAATTCACCCCTCCACTTT	CASSPHLRTGSSSYNSPLHF
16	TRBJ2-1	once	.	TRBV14	TGTGCCAGCAGCCAGCTGGGACAGGTAGCGGGGAATGAGCAGTTCTTC	CASSQLGQVAGNEQFF
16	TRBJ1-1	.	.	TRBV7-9	TGTGCCAGCAGCTTTCCCCAAATGAACTTGGGGACTGAAGCTTTCTTT	CASSFPQMNLGTEAFF
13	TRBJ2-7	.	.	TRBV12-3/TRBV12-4	TGTGCCAGCAGTTTAGGATCCACCTACGAGCAGTACTTC	CASSLGSTYEQYF
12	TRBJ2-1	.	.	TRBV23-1	TGCGCCAGCAGTCAATCCCACGTGGTGAAGTTCTTC	CASSQSHVVKFF
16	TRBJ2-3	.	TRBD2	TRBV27	TGTGCCAGCAGTCTTGGGACTAGCGGATCCACAGATACGCAGTATTTT	CASSLGTSGSTDTQYF
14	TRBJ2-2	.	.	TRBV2	TGTGCCAGCAGTGACAGGGGTTCGTCCGGGGAGCTGTTTTTT	CASSDRGSSGELFF
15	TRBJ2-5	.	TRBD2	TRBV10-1	TGCGCCAGCAGTGAGGGTAGCGGGGCCCAAGAGACCCAGTACTTC	CASSEGSGAQETQYF
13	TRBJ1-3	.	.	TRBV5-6	TGTGCCAGCAGCTTTCCGGGGGGAAACACCATATATTTT	CASSFPGGNTIYF
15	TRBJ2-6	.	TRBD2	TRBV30	TGTGCCTGGGGGGAGGGGAGTTCCGGGGCCAACGTCCTGACTTTC	CAWGEGSSGANVLTF
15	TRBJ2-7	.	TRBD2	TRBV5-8	TGTGCCAGCAGCCCAAGGACTAGCATTCAATCCGAGCAGTACTTC	CASSPRTSIQSEQYF
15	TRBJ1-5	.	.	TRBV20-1	TGCAGTGCTAGTGTGGGGGGGAGGAGGAATCAGCCCCAGCATTTT	CSASVGGRRNQPQHF